The entry below describes one TCR beta chain. This clonotype was found many times. Its target antigen remains unknown. One base away there is no much larger clone; base qualities are not given. As encoded in the germline V gene, CDR1 is SGHRS while CDR2 is YFSETQ. Its CDR3 holds 15 amino acids, cysteine through phenylalanine. CDR3 DNA is the only sequence kept; it has 45 bases, read in frame from the first base. The junction shows trimming of 4 bases on V and 0 bases on J, plus 11 bases between the germline ends. The TCR beta CDR3 region was amplified from genomic DNA by two rounds of multiplex PCR. In the first PCR round, primers specific to each TRBV and TRBJ gene were used, and the primer sequences were filed in Chinese patent CN105087789A. The second PCR round used universal primers. The Roche High Pure PCR Template Preparation Kit was used to extract genomic DNA from frozen PBMCs. Libraries were sequenced paired-end with 151 bp reads on an Illumina HiSeq 3000. From the authors' description of their analysis: CutAdapt was used to remove raw reads lacking the multiplex PCR primer sequences. High-quality paired reads were merged into contigs with PEAR. By alignment to reference sequences, MiXCR assigned TRB V, D and J gene segments to each contig. CDR3 sequences were clustered by base quality and sequence similarity to remove sequencing errors. Shannon entropy normalized by the natural log of productive TCR sequence number was used as the measure of diversity. Clonality was defined as one minus Shannon entropy divided by the natural log of the number of unique clonotypes. Progression-free survival cut-offs for repertoire metrics were chosen using the Youden index of ROC curves, with analyses run in R 3.5.3. The public sequencing data were trimmed at Q25 with fastp and processed into clonotypes with MiXCR by TCRdb, which kept only in-frame beta chains. Rows are unified per CDR3 protein, each entry keeping the most common DNA and genes. The V and J calls shown here were made by TCRdb, not taken from the authors' results. The sample table lists about 14,000 distinct CDR3 sequences, 28% of them with a count of one. The ten largest clones represent about 10% of the sample.

The data belong to a study of prognosis after radiotherapy for stage I lung cancer (dated by TCRdb to the early 2020s). General notes on the study: Between April 2018 and January 2019, about 19 stage I NSCLC patients were enrolled in Nanjing, China. Newly diagnosed primary stage I lung tumors occurred in approximately 14 patients, and oligometastatic NSCLC after surgical resection of the primary tumor occurred in about 5. All patients were regarded as medically inoperable, because of comorbidities in about a dozen patients and refusal of surgery in several patients. Ages in the cohort of roughly 13 men and about 6 women ranged from about 53 to 84 years, with a median of 74. Squamous cell carcinoma histology was identified in more than five patients, and adenocarcinoma histology was identified in twelve patients. SBRT was delivered in 3 to 5 fractions with a biologically effective dose of at least 100 Gy, and image-guided IMRT or VMAT was used for delivery. No patient received concurrent therapy alongside SBRT. Distant metastases were developed by four of the 19 patients after SBRT, at a median of roughly 7 months, whereas no significant progression was observed in the other 15 patients. Peripheral blood TCR beta repertoires were profiled in stage I NSCLC patients before and after stereotactic body radiotherapy, and the study then linked these repertoires to distant failure. For each of the roughly 19 patients, one blood sample was taken before SBRT and one after, so the study sequenced about 38 samples in total. Broader findings and caveats from the paper: No adjustment for multiple comparisons was applied to any of the reported P values. TRBV and TRBJ usage frequencies reportedly differed by metastasis status, in two V genes at baseline and in several V and two J genes after SBRT. Tumor specificity of expanded TCR clones was not determined. Post-SBRT Shannon entropy and its change from baseline were lower in patients who developed distant metastases; baseline Shannon entropy was not associated with metastases. A decrease in unique TCR clone counts was observed after SBRT (median 10,088 before versus several thousand after; Wilcoxon paired P=0.011). Limitations of the study included a small cohort and short follow-up, and the study findings need independent validation.

No patient had a history of other malignancies or prior chemotherapy or radiotherapy, and all had node-negative disease on CT and PET/CT. At each of two time points, about 6 milliliters of peripheral venous blood were collected in EDTA tubes. PBMCs were isolated by Ficoll-Paque Plus density-gradient centrifugation. Right after collection, samples were kept at -80 degrees C until analysis. The sample was PBMCs, taken before or after stereotactic body radiation therapy (not recorded which). The receptor was isolated from a donor older than 45 with non-small cell lung cancer. This chain joins TRBV5-1 to TRBJ2-1, with the D segment possibly TRBD1 or TRBD2, each aligning over 6 bases. The base sequence is TGCGCCAGCAGCAGGGGGGACGCCTCCTACAATGAGCAGTTCTTC. This yields the protein CASSRGDASYNEQFF.